At least ten counts were recorded for the clone carrying this T cell receptor (beta chain). The sample originates from a study of Graves' ophthalmopathy and Graves' hyperthyroidism. Looking at the study overall: Peripheral blood samples were taken at initial diagnosis, before any treatment.

From RNA, the CDR3 regions of TCR beta chains were amplified and sequenced. HTBI primers were used in a first-round RT-PCR, which preceded a second-round multiplex PCR. TCRdb reanalysed the multiplex PCR reads using MiXCR and keeps one entry per CDR3 protein. The table has about 420,000 distinct CDR3 sequences, roughly 21% seen once. This CDR3 contains 13 residues. The ends were cut back, 4 bases at V and 1 base at J, with 7 bases in the middle. Germline CDR1 and CDR2: LNHDA and SQIVND (reference sequence). The chain carries TRBV19 and TRBJ1-1; D is perhaps TRBD1 (5 bases). Sequencing input: peripheral blood. This TCR came from a young woman with stable Graves' hyperthyroidism. The CDR3 DNA sequence: TGTGCCAGTAGTACAGGGCGGAACACTGAAGCTTTCTTT. Translated, it gives CASSTGRNTEAFF. The whole variable domain, remainder taken from reference TRBV19 and TRBJ1-1, is DGGITQSPKYLFRKEGQNVTLSCEQNLNHDAMYWYRQDPGQGLRLIYYSQIVNDFQKGDIAEGYSVSREKKESFPLTVTSAQKNPTAFYLCASSTGRNTEAFFGQGTRLTVV.